This record concerns one T cell receptor beta chain sequence. This sample is drawn from a study of control samples from healthy donors and cancer patients. The CDR3 is 15 amino acids. Germline V CDR1 and CDR2: SEHNR, FQNEAQ (reference sequence). V was cut by 1 base and J by 0 bases, with 6 bases left in between. Produced via immunoSEQ multiplex PCR; TCRdb's table is partial and in-frame only. The sample lists fewer than 200,000 clones; 90% were seen once. The chain links TRBV7-9 to TRBJ2-2, with D possibly matching TRBD1 (5 bases). The sample taken for sequencing was blood. The receptor was derived from a woman aged 45 to 65 in good health. CDR3 sequence: CASSLGRANTGELFF. CDR3 sequence (DNA): TGTGCCAGCAGCTTAGGCAGGGCGAACACCGGGGAGCTGTTTTTT.